The T cell receptor (beta chain) under discussion was sequenced for a study of human T cells and chemical hapten exposure. About the research overall: The scalp of each patient received a weekly diphenylcyclopropenone dose for the full roughly 22-week study. Notes on the study in general: No alteration of TCRs above 1 in 1000 frequency was seen with DPC sensitization.

Time point: patch test 1, 2 weeks after DPC sensitization. Treatment indicated: therapeutic diphenylcyclopropenone sensitization with weekly scalp DPC. This clonotype was detected ten times or more. As yet, its antigen is unknown. Unique molecular identifiers were linked by the library to individual cDNA molecules. Via MiXCR, TCRdb re-called the RACE reads, giving one row per CDR3 protein. The sample records tens of thousands of distinct CDR3 sequences, more than 8% being singletons. The CDR3 length is 16 residues. V lost 0 bases to trimming and J lost 3 bases; unmatched junction nucleotides: 7. The V gene's germline CDR1 is LGHNA and CDR2 YSLEER.

The source is a woman aged 40-49 years with alopecia areata. Some clones in this sample may be carry-over from other donors' samples. Material: whole blood, obtained in connection with sensitization to the hapten diphenylcyclopropenone (DPC). The chain has TRBV4-3 and TRBJ1-2, with TRBD1 matching 7 bases. CDR3 sequence: CASSQEGAGGDYGYTF. In DNA form, the CDR3 reads TGCGCCAGCAGCCAAGAAGGGGCAGGGGGGGACTATGGCTACACCTTC.